This T cell receptor (beta chain) was recovered during a study of blood T cell repertoires in COVID-19. Study at large: Sites across the United States, Italy and Spain contributed samples from acute and convalescent COVID-19.

This clone was detected once. CDR3 size: 13 residues. Deletions cut 3 bases from V and 4 bases from J, with 9 bases between. CDR1 and CDR2 (germline): GTSNPN, SVGIG (reference sequence). Assay: immunoSEQ multiplex PCR; the TCRdb copy retains only in-frame clones and omits some. The data hold approximately 160,000 clones, with around 84% observed a single time. Sequenced material: peripheral blood. The gene calls are TRBV30 and TRBJ2-2; a weak D match, TRBD1 (6 bases). This TCR derives from a man aged 50 to 59 with active or convalescent COVID-19. The CDR3 sequence is CAWRQGITGELFF. CDR3 DNA sequence: TGTGCCTGGAGACAGGGAATCACCGGGGAGCTGTTTTTT. The full variable domain, its missing parts supplied by reference TRBV30 and TRBJ2-2, is SQTIHQWPATLVQPVGSPLSLECTVEGTSNPNLYWYRQAAGRGLQLLFYSVGIGQISSEVPQNLSASRPQDRQFILSSKKLLLSDSGFYLCAWRQGITGELFFGEGSRLTVL.